This T cell receptor beta chain was recovered during a study of T cell responses to AZD1222 COVID-19 vaccine. Germline V gives CDR1 ENHRY, CDR2 SYGVKD. V lost 10 bases and J lost 0, with 16 bases in between. The CDR3 has 16 amino acids. Findings of the study overall: Clonal diversity may have been underestimated in mostly white British donors.

Produced via immunoSEQ multiplex PCR; TCRdb's table is partial and in-frame only. The top ten clones hold approximately 17% of a sample with over 90,000 clones, about four fifths of them seen once. For this clone: Its matching antigen is unknown.

This specimen was peripheral blood, taken on day 0 of AZD1222 vaccination. The receptor comes from an adult in good health. This chain joins TRBV10-3 and TRBJ2-6; the D gene is possibly TRBD1 (6 bases). CDR3 sequence reads: CATKVGGLSGANVLTF. DNA of the CDR3: TGTGCCACCAAAGTTGGGGGCCTCTCTGGGGCCAACGTCCTGACTTTC.